This T cell receptor (beta chain) was observed in a study of blood T cell repertoires in COVID-19. Study summary: Acute-phase and convalescent COVID-19 samples originated in the United States, Italy and Spain.

Measured with immunoSEQ multiplex PCR; TCRdb has only the in-frame clones, and not every one. The sample holds 230,000 or so clones, about 80% seen once. Participant reports of clinical history set cohort assignment. Recovered Cohort 3 donors showed two negative PCRs, clearance, or symptom resolution. CDR3 length: 14 residues. Germline V gives CDR1 LGHDT, CDR2 YNNKEL (reference sequence). Trimming removed 2 bases at V and 2 bases at J, with 7 bases between. This clonotype originated in a man aged 45 to 65 who had recovered from COVID-19. Sequenced sample: PBMCs or T cells enriched from blood (not recorded which). The chain combines TRBV3-1 (or the pseudogene TRBV3-2) with TRBJ1-3; D call uncertain. CDR3 sequence: CASSQQAPGNTIYF. CDR3 coding DNA: TGTGCCAGCAGCCAACAGGCCCCTGGAAACACCATATATTTT.